A single sample is the source of the 13 T cell receptor beta chains below, sequenced in a study of regulatory dendritic cells for organ transplantation. CFSE-labeled sorted T cells met regulatory or mature dendritic cells for about five days. Repertoires were generated with immunoSEQ multiplex PCR, while TCRdb's copy carries only in-frame clones and drops some. The data contain approximately 12,000 clones, about 70% of them singletons. No antigens are known for them. What was sequenced was naive CD4+ T cells from blood cultured with regulatory dendritic cells. This sample's subset: CD45RA+ naive T cells. These receptors were taken from a human donor in good health.

This sequence joins TRBV11-1 and TRBJ2-5; 8 bases line up with TRBD2. V was clipped by 3 bases and J by 2 bases; unmatched bases: 11. The CDR3 is made up of 17 amino acids. Germline V gives CDR1 SGHAT, CDR2 FQDESV (reference sequence). CDR3 protein: CASSLVGAGGPQETQYF. The CDR3 DNA reads TGTGCCAGCAGCTTGGTGGGGGCGGGGGGACCTCAAGAGACCCAGTACTTC. Complete variable domain (other parts from reference TRBV11-1 and TRBJ2-5): EAEVAQSPRYKITEKSQAVAFWCDPISGHATLYWYRQILGQGPELLVQFQDESVVDDSQLPKDRFSAERLKGVDSTLKIQPAELGDSAMYLCASSLVGAGGPQETQYFGPGTRLLVL.

The V call is TRBV10-3, the J call TRBJ2-7; D may be TRBD2 (6 bases). From germline, CDR1 is ENHRY and CDR2 SYGVKD. V was pared by 3 bases and J by 2 bases, with 14 bases between. The CDR3 runs 15 residues. The CDR3 coding sequence is TGTGCCATCAGTGATCGGGACCCGGGGGCCTACGAGCAGTACTTC. It codes for CAISDRDPGAYEQYF.

V and J are TRBV11-3 and TRBJ2-5; 9 bases agree with TRBD2. J lost 3 bases, V lost 2 bases, and 10 bases had no gene match. Germline V CDR1 and CDR2: SGHNT, YENEEA. This CDR3 has 17 residues. CDR3 region: CASSLFPTSGSKETQYF. In DNA, the CDR3 is TGTGCCAGCAGCTTATTCCCGACTAGCGGCTCCAAAGAGACCCAGTACTTC.

This clone was detected only once. V and J are TRBV9 and TRBJ2-7; maybe TRBD1 (5 bases). The CDR3 is 14 residues long. Germline CDR1 SGDLS, CDR2 YYNGEE. V was cut by 0 bases and J by 2 bases, with 9 bases left in between. The CDR3 bases are TGTGCCAGCAGCGTAGCAGGGCCCCCCTACGAGCAGTACTTC. It specifies CASSVAGPPYEQYF.

The V gene is TRBV7-9, the J gene TRBJ2-1; 7 bases match TRBD1. V trimming: 5 bases; J trimming: 9 bases; junction bases outside the gene matches: 10. This CDR3 has 14 amino acids. Germline CDR1 and CDR2: SEHNR and FQNEAQ (reference sequence). The CDR3 nucleotides are TGTGCCAGCAGCCTAAGACAGGGATGGAGTGAGCAGTTCTTC. Residues: CASSLRQGWSEQFF. The full variable domain, in which reference TRBV7-9 and TRBJ2-1 provide the parts outside the CDR3, is DTGVSQNPRHKITKRGQNVTFRCDPISEHNRLYWYRQTLGQGPEFLTYFQNEAQLEKSRLLSDRFSAERPKGSFSTLEIQRTEQGDSAMYLCASSLRQGWSEQFFGPGTRLTVL.

The rearrangement joins TRBV27 to TRBJ1-2; 7 bases align to TRBD1. The CDR3 has 15 amino acids. The trim removed 5 bases at V and 4 bases at J, leaving 10 bases unmatched. Germline V gene lookup returns CDR1 MNHEY and CDR2 SMNVEV (reference sequence). CDR3 sequence: CASSAAGTAFYGYTF. The CDR3 nucleotides read TGTGCCAGCAGTGCGGCCGGGACAGCATTCTATGGCTACACCTTC.

This clone is termed medium-sized (0.01 to 0.1%). The CDR3 DNA reads TGTGCCAGCAGCTTAGCGGGGGGTACCCAGCATTTT. Translation: CASSLAGGTQHF. V is TRBV7-2 and J is TRBJ1-5, with D possibly being TRBD1 (5 bases). Germline V gene data show CDR1 as SGHTA and CDR2 as FQGNSA. The CDR3 has 12 residues. V was pared by 0 bases and J by 11 bases, with 8 bases between.

The chain joins TRBV18 to TRBJ2-3; D is ambiguous. Germline V CDR1 and CDR2: KGHSH, LQKENI. V shed 0 bases and J shed 2 bases, with 6 bases lying between them. The CDR3 is 14 amino acids. CDR3: CASSPPSFTDTQYF. The CDR3 nucleotides read TGTGCCAGCTCACCACCTAGCTTCACAGATACGCAGTATTTT.

This clone appeared a few times. The gene calls are TRBV9 and TRBJ2-2; TRBD1 matches at 8 bases. Germline V CDR1 and CDR2: SGDLS, YYNGEE. Losses at the gene ends were 2 bases for V and 6 bases for J; bases not matched to a gene: 3. This CDR3 comprises 14 residues. The CDR3 sequence: CASSVRQGPGELFF. In DNA, the CDR3 is TGTGCCAGCAGCGTCCGACAGGGGCCCGGGGAGCTGTTTTTT.

This clone appeared a few times. The chain couples TRBV4-2 to TRBJ2-7; maybe TRBD2 (7 bases). Trimming shortened V by 0 bases and J by 1 base, and 13 bases separated the two germline ends. CDR3 length equals 16 residues. The germline V gene has CDR1 LGHNA and CDR2 YNFKEQ. CDR3 in amino acids: CASSQEGGARSYEQYF. CDR3 coding DNA: TGTGCCAGCAGCCAAGAGGGGGGGGCCAGATCCTACGAGCAGTACTTC.

This clone was found a few times. The chain employs TRBV2 and TRBJ1-1; TRBD1 aligns across 8 bases. CDR3 size: 14 residues. Per germline, CDR1 SNHLY and CDR2 FYNNEI. Trimming took 3 bases from V and 6 from J; bases not matched to a gene: 6. The CDR3 protein is CASSERQGMAEAFF. The CDR3 region has the DNA TGTGCCAGCAGTGAGCGACAGGGGATGGCTGAAGCTTTCTTT. The entire variable domain, with the rest obtained from reference TRBV2 and TRBJ1-1, is as follows: EPEVTQTPSHQVTQMGQEVILRCVPISNHLYFYWYRQILGQKVEFLVSFYNNEISEKSEIFDDQFSVERPDGSNFTLKIRSTKLEDSAMYFCASSERQGMAEAFFGQGTRLTVV.

The CDR3 loop is CATSRGRDRATDTQYF. The DNA for the CDR3 is TGTGCCACCAGCAGAGGCCGGGACAGGGCCACAGATACGCAGTATTTT. The genes are TRBV15 and TRBJ2-3; 9 nucleotides match TRBD1. V was pared by 1 base and J by 2 bases, with 4 bases of the junction left unmatched. Germline V gives CDR1 LNHNV, CDR2 YYDKDF (reference sequence). The CDR3 is made up of 16 amino acids.

The chain combines TRBV2 with TRBJ1-6; TRBD1 agrees at 9 bases. The CDR3 covers 16 residues. The germline V gene has CDR1 SNHLY and CDR2 FYNNEI. After removal of 3 bases from V and 7 bases from J, the junction contained 7 bases not matched to a gene. The CDR3: CASSEWTGEKNSPLHF. CDR3 DNA sequence: TGTGCCAGCAGTGAGTGGACAGGGGAGAAGAATTCACCCCTCCACTTT. Looking up the rest from reference TRBV2 and TRBJ1-6 gives the full variable domain: EPEVTQTPSHQVTQMGQEVILRCVPISNHLYFYWYRQILGQKVEFLVSFYNNEISEKSEIFDDQFSVERPDGSNFTLKIRSTKLEDSAMYFCASSEWTGEKNSPLHFGNGTRLTVT.